This T cell receptor (beta chain) was identified in a study of human T cells and chemical hapten exposure. This clonotype was seen a few times. Its antigen is not identified. As to time point: patch test 2, 6 weeks after DPC sensitization. Specified treatment: therapeutic diphenylcyclopropenone sensitization with weekly scalp DPC. TCRdb called the RACE reads again in MiXCR, with one record for every CDR3 protein. In the table there are 95,000 or so distinct CDR3 sequences, approximately 10% of which are singletons. General study points: TCRs above 1 in 1000 frequency did not change with DPC sensitization.

There are 13 residues in the CDR3. Germline values: CDR1 LNHDA, CDR2 SQIVND (reference sequence). V was pared by 5 bases and J by 4 bases, with 10 bases between. The specimen comprised whole blood, sampled in connection with sensitization to the hapten diphenylcyclopropenone (DPC). The genes are TRBV19 and TRBJ2-3; D is uncertain. The sequence was obtained from a woman between 35 and 50 years old with alopecia areata. Some clones in this sample may be carry-over from other donors' samples. As DNA, the CDR3 is TGTGCCAGTAGTGGGTCCCCTCCAGATACGCAGTATTTT. Encoded protein: CASSGSPPDTQYF.